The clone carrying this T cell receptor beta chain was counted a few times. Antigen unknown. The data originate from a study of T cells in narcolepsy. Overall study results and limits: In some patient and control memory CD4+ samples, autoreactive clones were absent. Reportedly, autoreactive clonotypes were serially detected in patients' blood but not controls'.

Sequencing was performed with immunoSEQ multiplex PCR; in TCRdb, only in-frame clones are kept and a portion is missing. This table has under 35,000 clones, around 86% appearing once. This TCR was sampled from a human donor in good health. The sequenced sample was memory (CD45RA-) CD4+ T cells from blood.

The CDR3 region is CAITGADGNTIYF. CDR3 DNA: TGTGCCATCACTGGGGCGGATGGAAACACCATATATTTT. The chain combines TRBV10-3 with TRBJ1-3, with D perhaps TRBD1 (5 bases). This CDR3 is built from 13 residues. V shed 7 bases and J shed 3 bases, with 10 bases lying between them. Germline V gene lookup returns CDR1 ENHRY and CDR2 SYGVKD.